This TCR beta chain was documented in a study of T cells after yellow fever vaccination. This clonotype was seen ten or more times. The CDR3 spans 14 residues. With 8 bases removed from V and 7 bases from J, the gap between germline ends came to 24 bases. CDR1 and CDR2 from the germline V gene are SQVTM and ANQGSEA. TCRdb called the 5' RACE reads again in MiXCR, with one record for every CDR3 protein. The data show about 140,000 distinct CDR3 sequences, around 6.3% seen once. The material was CD4+ T cells sorted from PBMCs, obtained 10 days after the yellow fever booster vaccination. This receptor was obtained from a man aged 25-40 years who received the YFV17D yellow fever vaccine. This chain joins TRBV29-1 and TRBJ2-7, with D perhaps assigned TRBD1 or TRBD2 (5 bases each). The CDR3 protein is CSTLSGTSGREQYF. CDR3 bases: TGCAGCACCCTCTCCGGGACGAGCGGTCGAGAGCAGTACTTC.